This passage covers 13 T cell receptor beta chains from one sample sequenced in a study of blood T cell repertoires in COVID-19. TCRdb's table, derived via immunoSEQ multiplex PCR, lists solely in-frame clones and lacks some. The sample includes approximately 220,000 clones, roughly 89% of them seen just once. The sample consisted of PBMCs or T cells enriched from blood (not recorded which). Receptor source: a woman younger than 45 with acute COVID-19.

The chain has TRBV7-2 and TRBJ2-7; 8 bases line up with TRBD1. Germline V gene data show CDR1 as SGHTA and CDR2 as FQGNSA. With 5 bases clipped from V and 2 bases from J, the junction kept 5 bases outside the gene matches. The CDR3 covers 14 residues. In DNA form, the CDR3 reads TGTGCCAGCAGCACCGGACAGGGCCCCTACGAGCAGTACTTC. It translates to CASSTGQGPYEQYF.

CDR3 protein: CASSAGTSGEQFF. The CDR3 nucleotides read TGTGCCAGCAGCGCCGGGACTAGTGGTGAGCAGTTCTTC. The chain recombines TRBV6-4 with TRBJ2-1, with 8 bases matching TRBD2. The trim removed 6 bases at V and 9 bases at J, leaving 7 bases unmatched. The CDR3 loop spans 13 amino acids. The germline CDR1 and CDR2 sequences are MRHNA and SNTAGT.

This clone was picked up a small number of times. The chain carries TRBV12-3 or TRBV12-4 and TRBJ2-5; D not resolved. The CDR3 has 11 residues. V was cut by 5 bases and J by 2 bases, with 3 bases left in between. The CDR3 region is CASSRQETQYF. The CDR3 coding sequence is TGTGCCAGCAGTCGTCAAGAGACCCAGTACTTC.

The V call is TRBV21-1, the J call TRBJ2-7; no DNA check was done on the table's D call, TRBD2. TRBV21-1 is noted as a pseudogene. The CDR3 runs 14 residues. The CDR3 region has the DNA TGTGCCAGCAGGCCGGGGGTGGAAAGCTCCGAGCAGTACTTC. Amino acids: CASRPGVESSEQYF.

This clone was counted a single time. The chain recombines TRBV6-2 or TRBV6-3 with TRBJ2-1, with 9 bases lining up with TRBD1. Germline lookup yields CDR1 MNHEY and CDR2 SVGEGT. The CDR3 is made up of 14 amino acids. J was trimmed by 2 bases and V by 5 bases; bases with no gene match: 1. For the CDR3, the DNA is TGTGCCAGCAGTCGGACAGGGGCCTACAATGAGCAGTTCTTC. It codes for CASSRTGAYNEQFF.

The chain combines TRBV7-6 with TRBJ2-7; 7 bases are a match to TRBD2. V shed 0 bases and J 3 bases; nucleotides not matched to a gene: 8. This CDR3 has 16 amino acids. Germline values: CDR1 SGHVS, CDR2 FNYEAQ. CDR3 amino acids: CASSLAGGASDYEQYF. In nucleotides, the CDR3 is TGTGCCAGCAGCTTAGCGGGAGGGGCGTCAGACTACGAGCAGTACTTC. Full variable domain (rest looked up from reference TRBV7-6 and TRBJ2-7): GAGVSQSPRYKVTKRGQDVALRCDPISGHVSLYWYRQALGQGPEFLTYFNYEAQQDKSGLPNDRFSAERPEGSISTLTIQRTEQRDSAMYRCASSLAGGASDYEQYFGPGTRLTVT.

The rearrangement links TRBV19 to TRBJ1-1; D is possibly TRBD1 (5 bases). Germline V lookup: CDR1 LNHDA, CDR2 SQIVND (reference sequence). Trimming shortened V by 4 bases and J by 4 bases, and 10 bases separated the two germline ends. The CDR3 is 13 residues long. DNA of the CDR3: TGTGCCAGTAGTACCCCGACAGTCACTGAAGCTTTCTTT. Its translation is CASSTPTVTEAFF.

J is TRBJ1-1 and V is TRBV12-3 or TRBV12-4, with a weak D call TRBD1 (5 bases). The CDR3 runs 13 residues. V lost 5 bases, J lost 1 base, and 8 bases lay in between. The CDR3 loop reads CASSGQSNTEAFF. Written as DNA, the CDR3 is TGTGCCAGCAGTGGACAATCGAACACTGAAGCTTTCTTT.

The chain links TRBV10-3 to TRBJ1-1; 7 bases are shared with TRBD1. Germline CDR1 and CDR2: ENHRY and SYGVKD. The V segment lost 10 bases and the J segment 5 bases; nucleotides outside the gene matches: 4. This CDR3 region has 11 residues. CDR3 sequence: CATTGETEAFF. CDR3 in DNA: TGTGCCACTACAGGGGAAACTGAAGCTTTCTTT.

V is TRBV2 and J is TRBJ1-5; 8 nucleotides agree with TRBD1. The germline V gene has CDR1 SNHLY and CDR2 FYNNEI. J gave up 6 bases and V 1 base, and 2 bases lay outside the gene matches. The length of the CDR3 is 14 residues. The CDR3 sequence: CASSEGRGLQPQHF. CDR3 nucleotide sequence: TGTGCCAGCAGTGAAGGCAGGGGGCTTCAGCCCCAGCATTTT. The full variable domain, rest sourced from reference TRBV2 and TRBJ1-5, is EPEVTQTPSHQVTQMGQEVILRCVPISNHLYFYWYRQILGQKVEFLVSFYNNEISEKSEIFDDQFSVERPDGSNFTLKIRSTKLEDSAMYFCASSEGRGLQPQHFGDGTRLSIL.

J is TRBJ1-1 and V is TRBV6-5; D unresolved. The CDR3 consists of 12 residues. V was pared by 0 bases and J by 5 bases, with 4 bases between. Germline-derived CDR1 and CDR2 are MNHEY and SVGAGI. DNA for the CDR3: TGTGCCAGCAGTTACTCTCCGACTGAAGCTTTCTTT. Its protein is CASSYSPTEAFF.

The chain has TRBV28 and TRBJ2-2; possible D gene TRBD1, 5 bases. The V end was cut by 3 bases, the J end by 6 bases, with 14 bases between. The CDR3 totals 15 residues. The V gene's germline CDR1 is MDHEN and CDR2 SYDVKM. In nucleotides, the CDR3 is TGTGCCAGCAGTTTGGCTTTAGGGGTTTCCGGGGAGCTGTTTTTT. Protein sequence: CASSLALGVSGELFF.

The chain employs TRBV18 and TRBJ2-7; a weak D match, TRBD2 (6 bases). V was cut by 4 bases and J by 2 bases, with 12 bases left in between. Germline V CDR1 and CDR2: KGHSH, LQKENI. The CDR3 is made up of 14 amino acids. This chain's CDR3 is CASSLLGRPYEQYF. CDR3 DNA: TGTGCCAGCTCACTCTTGGGGAGGCCCTACGAGCAGTACTTC.